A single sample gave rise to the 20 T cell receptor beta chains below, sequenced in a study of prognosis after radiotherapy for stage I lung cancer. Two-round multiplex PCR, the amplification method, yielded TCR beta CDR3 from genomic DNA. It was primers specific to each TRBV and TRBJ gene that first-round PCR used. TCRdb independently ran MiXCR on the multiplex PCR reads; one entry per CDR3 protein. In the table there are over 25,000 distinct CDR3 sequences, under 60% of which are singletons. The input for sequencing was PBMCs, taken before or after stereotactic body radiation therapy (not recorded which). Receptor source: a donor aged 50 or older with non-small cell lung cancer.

This CDR3 reads CSELNGTGGTEAFF. CDR3 nucleotide sequence: TGCAGCGAGTTGAACGGGACCGGGGGCACTGAAGCTTTCTTT. The chain recombines TRBV29-1 with TRBJ1-1, with D possibly TRBD1 on 5 matching bases. This CDR3 contains 14 residues. Germline values: CDR1 SQVTM, CDR2 ANQGSEA. Trimming left V 7 bases short and J 4 bases short, with 19 bases between.

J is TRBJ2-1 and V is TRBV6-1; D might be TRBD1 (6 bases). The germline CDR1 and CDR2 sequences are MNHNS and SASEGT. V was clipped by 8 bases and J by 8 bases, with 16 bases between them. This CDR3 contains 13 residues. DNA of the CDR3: TGTGCCAGCTCGGGACATTTAAGTGATGAGCAGTTCTTC. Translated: CASSGHLSDEQFF.

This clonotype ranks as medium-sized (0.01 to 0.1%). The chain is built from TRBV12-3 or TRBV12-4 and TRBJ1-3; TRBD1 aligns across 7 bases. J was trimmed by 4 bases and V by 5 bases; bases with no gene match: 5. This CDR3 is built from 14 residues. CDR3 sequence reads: CASSATGAGNTIYF. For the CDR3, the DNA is TGTGCCAGCAGTGCCACAGGGGCCGGAAACACCATATATTTT.

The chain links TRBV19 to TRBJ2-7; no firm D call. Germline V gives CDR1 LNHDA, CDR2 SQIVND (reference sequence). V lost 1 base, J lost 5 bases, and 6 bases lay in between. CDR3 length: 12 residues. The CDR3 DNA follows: TGTGCCAGTAGTATAGGCAGAGACGAGCAGTACTTC. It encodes CASSIGRDEQYF.

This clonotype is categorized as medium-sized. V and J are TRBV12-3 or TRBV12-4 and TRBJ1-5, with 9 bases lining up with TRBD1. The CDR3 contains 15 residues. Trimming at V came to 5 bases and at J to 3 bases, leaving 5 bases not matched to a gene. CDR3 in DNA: TGTGCCAGCAGTGTGACAGGGGGGGCCAATCAGCCCCAGCATTTT. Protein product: CASSVTGGANQPQHF.

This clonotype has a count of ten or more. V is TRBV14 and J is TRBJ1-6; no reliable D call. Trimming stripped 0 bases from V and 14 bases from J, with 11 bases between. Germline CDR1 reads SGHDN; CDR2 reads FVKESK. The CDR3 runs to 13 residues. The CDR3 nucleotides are TGTGCCAGCAGCCAAGATTTCCGACAAACCCTCCACTTT. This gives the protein CASSQDFRQTLHF.

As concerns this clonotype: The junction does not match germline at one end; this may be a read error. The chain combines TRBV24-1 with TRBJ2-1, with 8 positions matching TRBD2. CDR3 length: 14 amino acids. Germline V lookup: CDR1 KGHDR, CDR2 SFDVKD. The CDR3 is CATNPGGPYDDQFF. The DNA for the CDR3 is TGTGCCACCAACCCGGGAGGGCCCTACGATGATCAGTTCTTC.

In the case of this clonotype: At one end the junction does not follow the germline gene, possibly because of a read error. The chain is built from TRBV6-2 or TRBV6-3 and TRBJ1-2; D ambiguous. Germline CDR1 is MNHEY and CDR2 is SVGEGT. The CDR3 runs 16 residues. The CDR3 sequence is CASSYWDGCTNYVYTF. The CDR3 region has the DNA TGTGCCAGCAGTTACTGGGATGGGTGTACTAACTATGTCTACACCTTC.

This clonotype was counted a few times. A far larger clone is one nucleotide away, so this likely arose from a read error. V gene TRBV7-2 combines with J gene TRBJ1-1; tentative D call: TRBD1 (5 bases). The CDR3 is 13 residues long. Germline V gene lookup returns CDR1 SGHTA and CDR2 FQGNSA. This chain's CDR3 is CAGSSSPGAEAFF. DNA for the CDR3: TGTGCCGGCAGCTCGTCCCCGGGGGCTGAAGCTTTCTTT.

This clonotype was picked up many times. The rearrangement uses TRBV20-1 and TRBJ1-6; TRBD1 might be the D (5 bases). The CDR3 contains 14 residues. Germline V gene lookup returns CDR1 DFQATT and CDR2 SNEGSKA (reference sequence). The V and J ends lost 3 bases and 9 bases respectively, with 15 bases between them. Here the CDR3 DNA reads TGCAGTGCTAGGGCCCCGGGACTGGGTTCACCCCTCCACTTT. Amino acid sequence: CSARAPGLGSPLHF.

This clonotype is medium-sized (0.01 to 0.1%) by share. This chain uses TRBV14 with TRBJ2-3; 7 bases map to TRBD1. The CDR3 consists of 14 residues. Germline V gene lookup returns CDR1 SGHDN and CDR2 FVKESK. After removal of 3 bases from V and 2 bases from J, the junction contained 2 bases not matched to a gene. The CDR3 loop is CASSHGTATDTQYF. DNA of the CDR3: TGTGCCAGCAGCCACGGGACAGCCACAGATACGCAGTATTTT.

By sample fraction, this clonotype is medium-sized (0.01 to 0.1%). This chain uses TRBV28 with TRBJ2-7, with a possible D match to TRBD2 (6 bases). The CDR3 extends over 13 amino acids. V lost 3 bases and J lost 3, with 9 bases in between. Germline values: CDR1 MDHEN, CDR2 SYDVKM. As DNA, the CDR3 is TGTGCCAGCAGTTTTGCGGGGAGCTACGAGCAGTACTTC. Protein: CASSFAGSYEQYF. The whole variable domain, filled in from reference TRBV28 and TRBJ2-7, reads DVKVTQSSRYLVKRTGEKVFLECVQDMDHENMFWYRQDPGLGLRLIYFSYDVKMKEKGDIPEGYSVSREKKERFSLILESASTNQTSMYLCASSFAGSYEQYFGPGTRLTVT.

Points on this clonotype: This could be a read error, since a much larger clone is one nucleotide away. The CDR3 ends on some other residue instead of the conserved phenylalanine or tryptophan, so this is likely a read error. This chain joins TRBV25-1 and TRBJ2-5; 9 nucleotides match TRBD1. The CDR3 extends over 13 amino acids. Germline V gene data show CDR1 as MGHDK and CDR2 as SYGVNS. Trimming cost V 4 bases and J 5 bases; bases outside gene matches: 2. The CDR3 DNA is TGTGCCAGCAGTGGGGACAGGGTTGAGACCCAGTACTTA. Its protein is CASSGDRVETQYL.

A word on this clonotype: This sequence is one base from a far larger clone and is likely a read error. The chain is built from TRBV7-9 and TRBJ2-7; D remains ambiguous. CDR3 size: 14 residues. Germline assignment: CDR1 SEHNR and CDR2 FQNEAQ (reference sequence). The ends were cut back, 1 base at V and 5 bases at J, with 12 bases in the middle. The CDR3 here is CASSLGGISNEQYF. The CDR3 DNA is TGTGCCAGCAGCTTAGGTGGGATTTCAAACGAGCAGTACTTC.

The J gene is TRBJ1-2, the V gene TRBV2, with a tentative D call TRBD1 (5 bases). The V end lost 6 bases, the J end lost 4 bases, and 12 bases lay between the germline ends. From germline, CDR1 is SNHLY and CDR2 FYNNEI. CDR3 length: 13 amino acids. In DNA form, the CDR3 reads TGTGCCAGCAGGGGGGGAAGAACCTATGGCTACACCTTC. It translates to CASRGGRTYGYTF.

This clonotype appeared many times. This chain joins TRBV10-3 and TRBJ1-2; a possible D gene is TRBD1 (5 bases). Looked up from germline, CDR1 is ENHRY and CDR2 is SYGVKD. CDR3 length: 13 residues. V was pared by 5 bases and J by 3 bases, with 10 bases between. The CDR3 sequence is CAISQGGDYGYTF. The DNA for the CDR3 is TGTGCCATCAGTCAGGGAGGAGACTATGGCTACACCTTC.

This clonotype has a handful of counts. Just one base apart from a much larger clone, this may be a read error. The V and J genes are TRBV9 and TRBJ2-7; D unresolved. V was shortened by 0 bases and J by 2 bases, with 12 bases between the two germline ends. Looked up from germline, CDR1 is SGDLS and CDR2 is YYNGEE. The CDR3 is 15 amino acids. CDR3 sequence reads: CASSVAPVITYEQYF. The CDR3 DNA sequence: TGTGCCAGCAGCGTAGCGCCGGTCATTACCTACGAGCAGTACTTC.

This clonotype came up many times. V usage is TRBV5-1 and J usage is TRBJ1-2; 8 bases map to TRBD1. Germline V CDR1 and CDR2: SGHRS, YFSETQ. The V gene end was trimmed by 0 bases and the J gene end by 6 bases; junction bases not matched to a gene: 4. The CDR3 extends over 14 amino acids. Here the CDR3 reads CASSLDGQGNGYTF. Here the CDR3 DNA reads TGCGCCAGCAGCTTGGATGGACAGGGAAATGGCTACACCTTC.

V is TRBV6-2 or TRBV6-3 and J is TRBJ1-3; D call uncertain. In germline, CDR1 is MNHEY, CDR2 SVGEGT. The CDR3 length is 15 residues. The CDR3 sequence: CSNSAEGESGNTIYF. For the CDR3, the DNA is TGTTCCAACAGTGCCGAGGGAGAGTCTGGAAACACCATATATTTT.

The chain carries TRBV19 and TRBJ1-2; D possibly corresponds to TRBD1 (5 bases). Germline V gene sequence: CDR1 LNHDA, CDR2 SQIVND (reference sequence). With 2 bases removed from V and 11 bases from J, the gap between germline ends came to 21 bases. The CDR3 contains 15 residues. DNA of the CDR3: TGTGCCAGTAGTATACTGAACGGGGGGGGTTTGTGTTACACCTTC. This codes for CASSILNGGGLCYTF. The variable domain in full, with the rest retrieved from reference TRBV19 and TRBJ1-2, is DGGITQSPKYLFRKEGQNVTLSCEQNLNHDAMYWYRQDPGQGLRLIYYSQIVNDFQKGDIAEGYSVSREKKESFPLTVTSAQKNPTAFYLCASSILNGGGLCYTFGSGTRLTVV.